Shown below are 15 T cell receptor beta chains from a single sample sequenced in a study of blood T cell repertoires in COVID-19. Some clones are missing from TCRdb's copy, which holds only in-frame ones; the method was immunoSEQ multiplex PCR. The data contain roughly 35,000 clones, around nine tenths of them singletons. The sequencing sample was made of peripheral blood. The source is a man aged 60 to 75 with active COVID-19.

Sample share makes this clone medium-sized (0.01 to 0.1%). The chain carries TRBV10-3 and TRBJ2-1; possibly TRBD2 for D (6 bases). Germline lookup yields CDR1 ENHRY and CDR2 SYGVKD. The CDR3 totals 19 residues. Trimming left V 4 bases short and J 2 bases short, with 24 bases between. The chain's CDR3 is CAISGQSLTSSATYNEQFF. The CDR3 coding sequence is TGTGCCATCAGTGGGCAGTCACTCACTAGCTCCGCTACCTACAATGAGCAGTTCTTC.

This chain connects TRBV6-5 to TRBJ2-1; tentative D call: TRBD2 (6 bases). V lost 2 bases and J lost 0, with 8 bases in between. The CDR3 totals 15 residues. Germline CDR1 and CDR2: MNHEY and SVGAGI. CDR3 nucleotides: TGTGCCAGCAGTTACGCGGGGATCTCCTACAATGAGCAGTTCTTC. Residues: CASSYAGISYNEQFF.

The chain couples TRBV5-4 to TRBJ2-1; 8 bases align to TRBD2. Per germline, CDR1 SGHNT and CDR2 YYREEE (reference sequence). V was clipped by 6 bases and J by 1 base; unmatched bases: 9. The CDR3 is 16 residues long. CDR3 region: CASKGGSGRSYNEQFF. For the CDR3, the DNA is TGTGCCAGCAAGGGAGGGAGCGGGAGATCCTACAATGAGCAGTTCTTC.

The CDR3 here is CASSLFYEGTGAGQPQHF. The CDR3 coding sequence is TGTGCCAGCAGTTTATTTTATGAGGGGACAGGGGCGGGTCAGCCCCAGCATTTT. The V gene is TRBV27, the J gene TRBJ1-5; 10 nucleotides align to TRBD1. After removal of 1 base from V and 6 bases from J, the junction contained 12 bases not matched to a gene. Germline V lookup: CDR1 MNHEY, CDR2 SMNVEV (reference sequence). The CDR3 loop spans 18 amino acids.

This clone was seen a few times. The V gene is TRBV3-1 (or the pseudogene TRBV3-2), the J gene TRBJ1-2; the D is unclear. This CDR3 has 13 amino acids. Trimming cost V 1 base and J 3 bases, with 6 bases left between them. The germline gives CDR1 LGHDT, CDR2 YNNKEL (reference sequence). The CDR3 sequence: CASSQVTDYGYTF. The CDR3 DNA sequence: TGTGCCAGCAGCCAAGTAACAGACTATGGCTACACCTTC.

The J gene is TRBJ1-5, the V gene TRBV28, with TRBD1 identical over 7 bases. V lost 3 bases and J lost 2; bases outside the gene matches: 4. The CDR3 is made up of 15 amino acids. Germline CDR1 MDHEN, CDR2 SYDVKM. The CDR3 reads CASSLRQGGNQPQHF. The CDR3 bases are TGTGCCAGCAGTTTGAGACAGGGAGGCAATCAGCCCCAGCATTTT.

This clone appeared once. This sequence joins TRBV20-1 and TRBJ2-7, with D tentatively TRBD1 (5 bases). V lost 6 bases and J 1 base, leaving 7 bases between the germline ends. Germline loops: CDR1 DFQATT, CDR2 SNEGSKA (reference sequence). The CDR3 length is 11 residues. The CDR3 DNA reads TGCAGTGCCGACAGTTCCTACGAGCAGTACTTC. This sequence encodes CSADSSYEQYF.

The chain joins TRBV6-5 to TRBJ1-1; 8 nucleotides line up with TRBD1. CDR3 size: 13 residues. V was pared by 11 bases and J by 0 bases, with 5 bases of the junction left unmatched. Per the germline V gene, CDR1 is MNHEY and CDR2 is SVGAGI. CDR3 DNA: TGTGCCGTAAACAGGGGGGTGAACACTGAAGCTTTCTTT. It encodes CAVNRGVNTEAFF.

The chain employs TRBV2 and TRBJ2-7; a weak D match, TRBD2 (6 bases). CDR1 SNHLY and CDR2 FYNNEI come from the germline V gene. This CDR3 contains 14 residues. V lost 4 bases, J lost 2 bases, and 12 bases lay in between. CDR3 coding DNA: TGTGCCAGCAGTGTAGCGGCCCCGACCTACGAGCAGTACTTC. It specifies CASSVAAPTYEQYF.

The genes are TRBV5-4 and TRBJ2-7, with D perhaps matching TRBD1 (5 bases). V was cut by 3 bases and J by 3 bases, with 7 bases left in between. Germline-derived CDR1 and CDR2 are SGHNT and YYREEE (reference sequence). The CDR3 is 12 residues long. For the CDR3, the DNA is TGTGCCAGCAGCTGGCAGGGCTACGAGCAGTACTTC. This codes for CASSWQGYEQYF.

The chain links TRBV29-1 to TRBJ2-5; a weak D match, TRBD1 (5 bases). Germline-derived CDR1 and CDR2 are SQVTM and ANQGSEA. The CDR3 runs to 10 residues. V was clipped by 6 bases and J by 6 bases, with 8 bases between them. CDR3 region: CSVGQKTQYF. In DNA form, the CDR3 reads TGCAGCGTGGGGCAAAAGACCCAGTACTTC.

V and J are TRBV11-2 and TRBJ1-2; D gene uncertain. Trimming stripped 7 bases from V and 6 bases from J, with 15 bases between. CDR3 length: 13 residues. CDR1 and CDR2 (germline): SGHAT, FQNNGV. The CDR3 here is CASTPVGPNGYTF. CDR3 coding DNA: TGTGCCAGCACCCCCGTTGGGCCTAATGGCTACACCTTC.

The sample holds one count of this clone. The chain recombines TRBV21-1 with TRBJ2-1; the table names TRBD2, a call not compared with the DNA. TRBV21-1 is classified as a pseudogene. This CDR3 region has 17 residues. The CDR3 loop is CASSKGSGTSGSNEQFF. CDR3 DNA: TGTGCCAGCAGCAAGGGATCCGGGACTAGCGGGAGTAATGAGCAGTTCTTC.

This sequence joins TRBV6-5 and TRBJ2-2; D is perhaps TRBD2 (6 bases). Trimming removed 6 bases at V and 3 bases at J, with 11 bases between. The CDR3 loop spans 14 amino acids. CDR1 and CDR2 from the germline V gene are MNHEY and SVGAGI. The CDR3 nucleotides read TGTGCCAGCAGAGCCCGGGACTACACCGGGGAGCTGTTTTTT. Its translation is CASRARDYTGELFF.

The V and J genes are TRBV18 and TRBJ2-2; D gene unclear. The V gene's germline CDR1 is KGHSH and CDR2 LQKENI. This CDR3 comprises 17 residues. V gave up 2 bases and J gave up 1 base, with 14 bases separating them. The DNA for the CDR3 is TGTGCCAGCTCACCAACGCAGGCCCCTTGGAACACCGGGGAGCTGTTTTTT. This sequence encodes CASSPTQAPWNTGELFF.